This T cell receptor beta chain was documented in a study of blood T cell repertoires in COVID-19. Study-level information: Whether acute or convalescent, the COVID-19 samples came from the United States, Italy and Spain. The cDNA or gDNA used as material had been derived from T cells, B-cell-depleted T cells, or PBMCs.

Germline CDR1 KGHSH, CDR2 LQKENI. The CDR3 is 17 residues long. V lost 3 bases and J lost 4; bases outside the gene matches: 7. As handled by the study authors: The assay estimated nucleated cells by amplifying reference gene primers. TCRdb keeps only in-frame clones here, not all; method: immunoSEQ multiplex PCR. That table is the source of V, J and clone size, and D and trimming were worked out from the DNA. This sample has 250,000 to 350,000 clones, with about nine tenths found just once. This TCR was recovered from a man younger than 35 with active or convalescent COVID-19. This chain joins TRBV18 and TRBJ1-5; 12 bases fit TRBD1. The sample taken for sequencing was peripheral blood. The CDR3 loop reads CASSPNSGQGANQPQHF. In DNA form, the CDR3 reads TGTGCCAGCTCACCGAACTCGGGACAGGGGGCGAATCAGCCCCAGCATTTT.